This T cell receptor beta chain was retrieved from a study of T cell responses to AZD1222 COVID-19 vaccine. General observations from the study: Donors were mostly white British, more females; clonal diversity possibly underestimated. Dominant CD4 TCR responses targeted spike regions 160-218 and 743-854. Sampled repertoires all dated from after the peak T cell response.

Libraries were prepared by immunoSEQ multiplex PCR; TCRdb keeps only in-frame clonotypes and omits some of them. In the table there are some 140,000 clones, 75% to 95% of which are singletons. V lost 10 bases and J 0 bases, leaving 11 bases between the germline ends. CDR3 size: 13 residues. CDR1 is MDHEN and CDR2 is SYDVKM in the germline V gene. Worth noting for this clone: What it recognizes is unknown.

Analyses pooled second doses at about 4 or about 12 weeks. Material: peripheral blood, obtained 28 days after the second AZD1222 dose. The receptor's source is an adult who received the AZD1222 COVID-19 vaccine. The rearrangement joins TRBV28 to TRBJ2-3; no firm D call. The CDR3 reads CATITLSTDTQYF. The CDR3 DNA reads TGTGCCACTATCACCTTGAGCACAGATACGCAGTATTTT.